Listed here are 5 T cell receptor beta chains from one sample, sequenced in a study of beta chain features in type 1 diabetes. General study points: In all four CD4+ subsets, TCRB CDR3 length was significantly, moderately reduced in type 1 diabetes.

Expressed TCRB transcripts were sequenced after all isolated RNA was converted to cDNA. Assay used: immunoSEQ multiplex PCR; TCRdb lists only in-frame clones, some missing. The repertoire holds 600,000 or so clones, with over 12% as singletons. The antigens these receptors bind are not known. The sequencing sample was made of naive CD4+ T cells from blood. The receptors come from a man between 18 and 35 years old with type 1 diabetes.

J is TRBJ1-6 and V is TRBV7-2; D ambiguous. The V and J ends lost 6 bases and 0 bases respectively, with 15 bases between them. The length of the CDR3 is 17 residues. Germline V CDR1 and CDR2: SGHTA, FQGNSA. CDR3 loop: CASSPAGVSSYNSPLHF. The CDR3 nucleotides read TGTGCCAGCAGTCCAGCCGGAGTTAGCTCCTATAATTCACCCCTCCACTTT.

J is TRBJ2-3 and V is TRBV7-2, with D possibly TRBD1 on 6 matching bases. V lost 4 bases, J lost 1 base, and 9 bases lay in between. This CDR3 is 14 amino acids long. The germline CDR1 and CDR2 sequences are SGHTA and FQGNSA. CDR3 sequence: CASSWAGGTDTQYF. In nucleotides, the CDR3 is TGTGCCAGCAGCTGGGCAGGGGGCACAGATACGCAGTATTTT. The full variable domain, rest sourced from reference TRBV7-2 and TRBJ2-3, is GAGVSQSPSNKVTEKGKDVELRCDPISGHTALYWYRQSLGQGLEFLIYFQGNSAPDKSGLPSDRFSAERTGGSVSTLTIQRTQQEDSAVYLCASSWAGGTDTQYFGPGTRLTVL.

The chain uses TRBV7-9 and TRBJ2-1; 8 bases line up with TRBD2. J gave up 4 bases and V 4 bases, and 9 bases lay outside the gene matches. This CDR3 is built from 16 residues. CDR1 and CDR2 from the germline V gene are SEHNR and FQNEAQ (reference sequence). CDR3 DNA sequence: TGTGCCAGCAGCTACGGGAGGGCCTGGGTTTACAATGAGCAGTTCTTC. This codes for CASSYGRAWVYNEQFF.

This clone occurred a few times. The chain recombines TRBV4-3 with TRBJ2-2, with 14 bases identical to TRBD2. The CDR3 extends over 17 amino acids. Looked up from germline, CDR1 is LGHNA and CDR2 is YSLEER. V shed 0 bases and J 8 bases; nucleotides not matched to a gene: 5. Written as DNA, the CDR3 is TGCGCCAGCAGCCAAGAAGGGACTAGCGGGGGACTGGGGGAGCTGTTTTTT. Protein product: CASSQEGTSGGLGELFF.

Only a few counts were recorded for this clone. V and J are TRBV10-3 and TRBJ2-7, with 8 bases aligning to TRBD1. The CDR3 length is 12 residues. The germline gives CDR1 ENHRY, CDR2 SYGVKD. V shed 10 bases, J shed 6 bases, and the junction held 8 bases outside the gene matches. CDR3 in amino acids: CATGPGGSEQYF. The DNA of the CDR3 is TGTGCCACCGGACCAGGGGGCAGCGAGCAGTACTTC.